A single sample gave rise to the 15 T cell receptor beta chains below, sequenced in a study of T cell responses to AZD1222 COVID-19 vaccine. Assay: immunoSEQ multiplex PCR; the TCRdb copy retains only in-frame clones and omits some. The table shows fewer than 150,000 clones, with over 65% occurring only once. The material was peripheral blood, obtained on day 0 of AZD1222 vaccination. Receptors were obtained from an adult in good health.

J is TRBJ2-2 and V is TRBV6-5; the match to TRBD2 covers 7 bases. Germline V CDR1 and CDR2: MNHEY, SVGAGI. V was pared by 5 bases and J by 6 bases, with 6 bases of the junction left unmatched. This CDR3 comprises 14 residues. The CDR3 DNA sequence: TGTGCCAGCAGTCAGACTAGCCTTTCCGGGGAGCTGTTTTTT. It specifies CASSQTSLSGELFF.

As for this clone: Other DNA sequences in the same sample also yield this CDR3. The chain links TRBV5-1 to TRBJ1-5; D not resolved. V gave up 0 bases and J gave up 0 bases, with 7 bases separating them. The CDR3 is 15 residues long. Germline CDR1 is SGHRS and CDR2 is YFSETQ. CDR3 sequence reads: CASSLEGNSNQPQHF. CDR3 coding DNA: TGCGCCAGCAGCTTGGAAGGAAATAGCAATCAGCCCCAGCATTTT.

This sequence joins TRBV6-5 and TRBJ1-2; TRBD1 matches at 12 bases. V shed 6 bases and J 8 bases; nucleotides not matched to a gene: 10. The CDR3 spans 15 residues. CDR1 MNHEY and CDR2 SVGAGI come from the germline V gene. The CDR3 spells CASSGGQGAWEGYTF. CDR3 nucleotide sequence: TGTGCCAGCAGCGGGGGACAGGGGGCTTGGGAGGGCTACACCTTC.

The rearrangement joins TRBV21-1 to TRBJ2-2; the D call in the table, TRBD2, was not verified against the DNA. TRBV21-1 is assigned pseudogene status. The CDR3 contains 14 residues. The DNA of the CDR3 is TGTGCCAGCAGCAGCGAGGGTAGTACCGGGGAGCTGTTTTTT. This encodes CASSSEGSTGELFF.

The chain uses TRBV6-5 and TRBJ1-2; 7 bases are shared with TRBD1. Germline V gene sequence: CDR1 MNHEY, CDR2 SVGAGI. V was pared by 6 bases and J by 2 bases, with 9 bases of the junction left unmatched. The CDR3 covers 15 residues. In DNA form, the CDR3 reads TGTGCCAGCAGGGTAACAGGGGCGAAGAACTATGGCTACACCTTC. Translated, it gives CASRVTGAKNYGYTF.

Comments on this clone: In the same sample, other DNA sequences code for this CDR3. This chain links TRBV2 with TRBJ2-7, with 9 bases lining up with TRBD1. Germline-derived CDR1 and CDR2 are SNHLY and FYNNEI. V shed 1 base, J shed 2 bases, and the junction held 0 bases outside the gene matches. This CDR3 contains 14 residues. This chain's CDR3 is CASSEGTGAYEQYF. The DNA for the CDR3 is TGTGCCAGCAGTGAAGGGACAGGGGCCTACGAGCAGTACTTC. Using reference TRBV2 and TRBJ2-7 for the parts outside the CDR3, the full variable domain is EPEVTQTPSHQVTQMGQEVILRCVPISNHLYFYWYRQILGQKVEFLVSFYNNEISEKSEIFDDQFSVERPDGSNFTLKIRSTKLEDSAMYFCASSEGTGAYEQYFGPGTRLTVT.

The DNA for the CDR3 is TGTGCCAGCAGTGAAGGTCACAGTAATCAGCCCCAGCATTTT. This translates into CASSEGHSNQPQHF. The V and J genes are TRBV6-1 and TRBJ1-5, with D uncertain. Germline CDR1 and CDR2: MNHNS and SASEGT. The CDR3 totals 14 residues. Trimming stripped 1 base from V and 4 bases from J, with 8 bases between.

The chain couples TRBV7-2 to TRBJ2-3, with 12 bases fitting TRBD2. This CDR3 contains 18 residues. With 1 base clipped from V and 5 bases from J, the junction kept 10 bases outside the gene matches. The V gene's germline CDR1 is SGHTA and CDR2 FQGNSA. The CDR3 reads CASSLVRLAGGPQDTQYF. DNA of the CDR3: TGTGCCAGCAGCTTAGTCAGGCTAGCGGGGGGGCCGCAAGATACGCAGTATTTT.

J is TRBJ1-1 and V is TRBV5-4; 8 bases agree with TRBD1. This CDR3 is built from 16 residues. Unmatched junction bases numbered 5, after V lost 1 base and J lost 0 bases. Germline CDR1 SGHNT, CDR2 YYREEE (reference sequence). The CDR3, as DNA: TGTGCCAGCAGCTTGCCGGGACAGGCCATGAACACTGAAGCTTTCTTT. Amino acid sequence: CASSLPGQAMNTEAFF.

J is TRBJ2-5 and V is TRBV7-6, with 9 positions matching TRBD2. The germline CDR1 and CDR2 sequences are SGHVS and FNYEAQ. This CDR3 is 17 amino acids long. The V and J ends lost 1 base and 1 base, in that order; junction bases with no gene match: 7. The chain's CDR3 is CASSLGPAGGTQETQYF. In DNA, the CDR3 is TGTGCCAGCAGCTTAGGCCCAGCGGGGGGTACCCAAGAGACCCAGTACTTC. Combining the CDR3 with reference TRBV7-6 and TRBJ2-5 gives the whole variable domain GAGVSQSPRYKVTKRGQDVALRCDPISGHVSLYWYRQALGQGPEFLTYFNYEAQQDKSGLPNDRFSAERPEGSISTLTIQRTEQRDSAMYRCASSLGPAGGTQETQYFGPGTRLLVL.

This clone was seen a single time. The chain carries TRBV3-1 (or the pseudogene TRBV3-2) and TRBJ1-4, with 7 bases identical to TRBD1. Germline CDR1 and CDR2: LGHDT and YNNKEL (reference sequence). The CDR3 totals 17 residues. Unmatched junction bases numbered 13, after V lost 4 bases and J lost 5 bases. The CDR3 DNA reads TGTGCCAGCAGCCCCCGCCCCAGACAGGGACCAAATGAAAAACTGTTTTTT. It yields the protein CASSPRPRQGPNEKLFF.

The J gene is TRBJ1-5, the V gene TRBV6-1; D not certain. V was shortened by 3 bases and J by 5 bases, with 11 bases between the two germline ends. The CDR3 length is 14 residues. In germline, CDR1 is MNHNS, CDR2 SASEGT. CDR3 in amino acids: CASSDAGPYQPQHF. As DNA, the CDR3 is TGTGCCAGCAGTGATGCGGGTCCCTATCAGCCCCAGCATTTT.

The chain is built from TRBV30 and TRBJ1-5; D not certain. The CDR3 consists of 14 residues. V lost 0 bases and J lost 5, with 11 bases in between. In germline, CDR1 is GTSNPN, CDR2 SVGIG (reference sequence). CDR3 loop: CAWSVRAWDQPQHF. The CDR3 DNA reads as TGTGCCTGGAGTGTACGGGCATGGGATCAGCCCCAGCATTTT.

The chain links TRBV7-9 to TRBJ1-5; D is possibly TRBD1 (6 bases). The CDR3 loop spans 19 amino acids. CDR1 is SEHNR and CDR2 is FQNEAQ in the germline V gene (reference sequence). Trimming shortened V by 1 base and J by 0 bases, and 19 bases separated the two germline ends. CDR3 in DNA: TGTGCCAGCAGCTTAGAAAGAGACAGCGGGGGGCATAGCAATCAGCCCCAGCATTTT. Encoded protein: CASSLERDSGGHSNQPQHF. Supplemented by reference TRBV7-9 and TRBJ1-5, the full variable domain reads DTGVSQNPRHKITKRGQNVTFRCDPISEHNRLYWYRQTLGQGPEFLTYFQNEAQLEKSRLLSDRFSAERPKGSFSTLEIQRTEQGDSAMYLCASSLERDSGGHSNQPQHFGDGTRLSIL.

V usage is TRBV30 and J usage is TRBJ2-3; D is perhaps TRBD1 or TRBD2 (7 bases each). CDR3 length: 16 amino acids. Looked up from germline, CDR1 is GTSNPN and CDR2 is SVGIG (reference sequence). Trimming shortened V by 4 bases and J by 2 bases, and 19 bases separated the two germline ends. CDR3 sequence reads: CAWNRGDRGYTDTQYF. The CDR3 nucleotides are TGTGCCTGGAATCGGGGGGACAGAGGATACACAGATACGCAGTATTTT.